The TCR beta chain under discussion was sequenced for a study of radiotherapy plus CTLA-4 blockade in lung cancer. Study-level information: Under 20% of patients responded objectively, and about 30% achieved disease control. Broader study findings: TCR clones from tumors expanded in blood after radiotherapy plus ipilimumab.

This clone was seen once. Antigen specificity is unknown. The V gene's germline CDR1 is SGHNT and CDR2 YYREEE (reference sequence). This CDR3 has 15 residues. V was pared by 2 bases and J by 9 bases, with 18 bases between. Profiling relied on immunoSEQ multiplex PCR, and the TCRdb table lists in-frame clones only, not all of them. This sample carries over 80,000 clones, around nine tenths of them seen once, and the ten largest clones take about a sixth. The V gene is TRBV5-4, the J gene TRBJ2-1; the D call may be TRBD1 or TRBD2 (5 bases each). The sequence came from a human donor with non-small cell lung cancer that progressed on radiotherapy plus ipilimumab. Sequenced here: peripheral blood, sampled from a patient treated with radiotherapy plus ipilimumab. CDR3 sequence reads: CASSFAGTYIGEQFF. In DNA form, the CDR3 reads TGTGCCAGCAGCTTTGCCGGGACCTATATCGGTGAGCAGTTCTTC.